A few counts support the clone carrying this TCR beta chain. The target antigen is unknown. The sample belongs to a study of naive and memory T cell subsets. General study findings and limits: Naive and memory repertoire findings lacked a ground truth for validation.

An equimolar mix of two oligonucleotides served as the beta constant-region primer for TRBC1 and TRBC2. Nested alpha and beta constant-region primers with the SP2 primer drove four PCR rounds on ligated cDNA. TCRdb called the UMI-ligation and nested PCR reads again in MiXCR, with one record for every CDR3 protein. The sample lists 10,000 or so distinct CDR3 sequences, 5.5% to 7% occurring once. Germline loops: CDR1 DFQATT, CDR2 SNEGSKA (reference sequence). There are 14 residues in the CDR3. The junction had 4 bases not matched to a gene; V was cut back by 4 bases and J by 0 bases. This receptor was taken from a human donor in good health. The sample was CD4+ TEMRA cells from blood. Subset reported: effector memory re-expressing CD45RA, CD45RA+ CD27-. This chain links TRBV20-1 with TRBJ2-7, with 9 bases lining up with TRBD2. Written as DNA, the CDR3 is TGCAGTGCTAAACGTAGCGGGAGCTCCTACGAGCAGTACTTC. This translates into CSAKRSGSSYEQYF.